This TCR beta chain was obtained from a study of graft-versus-host responses after intestinal transplantation. The CDR3 contains 13 residues. CDR1 is LNHDA and CDR2 is SQIVND in the germline V gene (reference sequence). Trimming pared 8 bases from V and 4 bases from J, leaving 11 bases between. Study findings and constraints: Some GvH clones appeared in ileal mucosa or blood before recipient bone marrow.

The assay was immunoSEQ multiplex PCR, and TCRdb's table has in-frame clones only and misses some. The sample contains about 88,000 clones, 85% to 95% of which appear only once. Turning to this clone: Antigen unknown.

This rearrangement joins TRBV19 to TRBJ1-4; D not certain. The sequences come from unstimulated CD4+ T cells sorted from spleen or lymph node cells, collected before transplant. This TCR derives from a human donor who was the organ donor for an intestinal transplant. The chain's CDR3 is CASALQLNEKLFF. In DNA form, the CDR3 reads TGTGCCAGTGCCTTACAGCTTAATGAAAAACTGTTTTTT. Together with reference TRBV19 and TRBJ1-4, the CDR3 gives the full variable domain: DGGITQSPKYLFRKEGQNVTLSCEQNLNHDAMYWYRQDPGQGLRLIYYSQIVNDFQKGDIAEGYSVSREKKESFPLTVTSAQKNPTAFYLCASALQLNEKLFFGSGTQLSVL.